This T cell receptor beta chain was recorded in a study of radiotherapy plus CTLA-4 blockade in lung cancer. The wider study: Of the patients, about 20% showed objective responses and around 29% attained disease control.

TCRdb's table, derived via immunoSEQ multiplex PCR, lists solely in-frame clones and lacks some. Of around 26,000 clones listed, approximately 73% are singletons. The ends were cut back, 2 bases at V and 1 base at J, with 14 bases in the middle. The CDR3 totals 16 residues. Germline V lookup: CDR1 LNHDA, CDR2 SQIVND (reference sequence). This chain joins TRBV19 and TRBJ1-1; the D is unclear. Here the sequenced sample was peripheral blood, taken from a patient treated with radiotherapy plus ipilimumab. The receptor was derived from a human donor with non-small cell lung cancer who had stable disease on radiotherapy plus ipilimumab. The CDR3, as DNA: TGTGCCAGTAGTATAAGTGAACATCGCACGAACACTGAAGCTTTCTTT. Translation gives CASSISEHRTNTEAFF.